These 8 T cell receptor beta chains were all obtained from the same sample, sequenced in a study of blood T cell repertoires in COVID-19 (dated by TCRdb to the early 2020s). Library construction relied on the immunoSEQ multiplex PCR assay. As stored in TCRdb, this immuneACCESS dataset retains in-frame rearrangements with V and J assigned. A fraction of the clones does not appear; measured against another copy, unresolved V genes explain less than half of the discrepancy, and the remainder lacks a known reason. For this sample the table gives over 250,000 clones, of which about 91% were detected only once. 2% to 3% of the sample is in the top ten clones. Sequenced input: peripheral blood. The receptors stem from a person under 35 with COVID-19, enrolled during active disease.

V gene TRBV25-1 combines with J gene TRBJ2-1; tentatively, D is TRBD2 (7 bases). CDR1 and CDR2 from the germline V gene are MGHDK and SYGVNS. The V gene lost 6 bases and the J gene lost 0 bases, with 15 bases spanning the gap. The CDR3 length is 16 residues. CDR3 loop: CASSSGASGSYNEQFF. The CDR3 coding sequence is TGTGCCAGCAGCTCGGGGGCTAGCGGCTCCTACAATGAGCAGTTCTTC.

The V and J genes are TRBV5-1 and TRBJ2-1, with 9 bases identical to TRBD2. Germline V gives CDR1 SGHRS, CDR2 YFSETQ. Trimming removed 6 bases from V and 7 bases from J; junction bases left unmatched: 11. This CDR3 contains 15 residues. As DNA, the CDR3 is TGCGCCAGCAAGCTGGCGGGAGGGCCAGTAAATGAGCAGTTCTTC. Its protein is CASKLAGGPVNEQFF.

V gene TRBV11-2 combines with J gene TRBJ2-5; the match to TRBD2 covers 7 bases. This CDR3 contains 15 residues. V was clipped by 5 bases and J by 5 bases; unmatched bases: 11. CDR1 is SGHAT and CDR2 is FQNNGV in the germline V gene. For the CDR3, the DNA is TGTGCCAGCAGCCCTCCCACGGGAGGTGCGGAGACCCAGTACTTC. It specifies CASSPPTGGAETQYF.

The chain links TRBV3-1 (or the pseudogene TRBV3-2) to TRBJ2-1; the match to TRBD1 covers 9 bases. Germline trimming cut 5 bases from V and 6 bases from J; bases unmatched to any gene: 8. This CDR3 region has 15 residues. CDR1 is LGHDT, CDR2 YNNKEL, per germline (reference sequence). The DNA for the CDR3 is TGTGCCAGCAGCGCCCGGGACAGGGATAGCAATGAGCAGTTCTTC. Translated: CASSARDRDSNEQFF.

This chain connects TRBV20-1 to TRBJ1-2, with D uncertain. The CDR3 loop spans 10 amino acids. Trimming shortened V by 3 bases and J by 6 bases, and 5 bases separated the two germline ends. Germline V CDR1 and CDR2: DFQATT, SNEGSKA (reference sequence). CDR3 in amino acids: CSASRDGYTF. DNA for the CDR3: TGCAGTGCTAGTCGGGATGGCTACACCTTC.

J is TRBJ2-3 and V is TRBV5-1, with 8 bases matching TRBD2. With 7 bases clipped from V and 2 bases from J, the junction kept 3 bases outside the gene matches. Per the germline V gene, CDR1 is SGHRS and CDR2 is YFSETQ. The CDR3 totals 13 residues. DNA for the CDR3: TGCGCCAGCCGACTAGCGCCCACAGATACGCAGTATTTT. This translates into CASRLAPTDTQYF.

This chain uses TRBV7-9 with TRBJ2-5; 7 nucleotides align to TRBD2. Germline V gene lookup returns CDR1 SEHNR and CDR2 FQNEAQ (reference sequence). The junction had 6 bases not matched to a gene; V was cut back by 4 bases and J by 4 bases. CDR3 length equals 14 residues. CDR3 DNA: TGTGCCAGCAGCTCCCCGGGAGGTGGAGAGACCCAGTACTTC. This codes for CASSSPGGGETQYF.

The chain uses TRBV2 and TRBJ2-3; weak D call: TRBD2 (6 bases). The V gene lost 6 bases and the J gene lost 4 bases, with 14 bases spanning the gap. This CDR3 has 14 amino acids. In germline, CDR1 is SNHLY, CDR2 FYNNEI. The CDR3 DNA sequence: TGTGCCAGCAGCCGGGACTCCGGAGCAGATACGCAGTATTTT. Its protein product is CASSRDSGADTQYF.